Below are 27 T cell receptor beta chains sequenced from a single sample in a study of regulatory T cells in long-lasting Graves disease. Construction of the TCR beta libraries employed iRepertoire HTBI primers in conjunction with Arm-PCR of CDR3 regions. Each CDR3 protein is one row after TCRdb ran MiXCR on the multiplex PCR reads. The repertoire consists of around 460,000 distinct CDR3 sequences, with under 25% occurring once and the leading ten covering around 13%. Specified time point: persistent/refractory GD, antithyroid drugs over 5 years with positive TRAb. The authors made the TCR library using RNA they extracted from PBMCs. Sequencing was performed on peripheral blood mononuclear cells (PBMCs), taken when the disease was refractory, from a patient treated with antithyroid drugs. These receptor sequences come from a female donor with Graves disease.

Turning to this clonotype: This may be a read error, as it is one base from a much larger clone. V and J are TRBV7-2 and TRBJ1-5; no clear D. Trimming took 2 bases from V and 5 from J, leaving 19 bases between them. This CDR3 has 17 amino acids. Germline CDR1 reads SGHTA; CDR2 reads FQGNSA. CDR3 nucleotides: TGTGCCAGCAGCTTAACCGTAGCAGCCCGCCATGATCAGCCCCAGCATTTT. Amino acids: CASSLTVAARHDQPQHF.

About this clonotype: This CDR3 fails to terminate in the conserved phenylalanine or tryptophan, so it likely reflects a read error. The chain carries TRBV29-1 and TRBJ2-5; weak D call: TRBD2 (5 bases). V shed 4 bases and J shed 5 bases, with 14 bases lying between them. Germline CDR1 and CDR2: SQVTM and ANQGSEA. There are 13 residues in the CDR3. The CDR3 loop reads CSVALVQWETQYL. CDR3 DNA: TGCAGCGTTGCACTAGTGCAATGGGAGACCCAGTACCTC.

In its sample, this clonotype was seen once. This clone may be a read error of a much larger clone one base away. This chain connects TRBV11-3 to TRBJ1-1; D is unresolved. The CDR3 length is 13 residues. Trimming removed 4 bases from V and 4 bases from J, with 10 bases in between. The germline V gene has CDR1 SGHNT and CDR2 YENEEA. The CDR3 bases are TGTGCCAGCAGCTCAATAGGGAGCACTGAAGCTTTCTTT. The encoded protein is CASSSIGSTEAFF.

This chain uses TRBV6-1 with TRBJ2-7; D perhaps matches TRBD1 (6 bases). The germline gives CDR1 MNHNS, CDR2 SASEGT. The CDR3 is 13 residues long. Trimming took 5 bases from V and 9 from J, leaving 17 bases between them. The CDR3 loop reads CASSYEHRVGQYF. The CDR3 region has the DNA TGTGCCAGCAGTTACGAGCACAGGGTCGGGCAGTACTTC.

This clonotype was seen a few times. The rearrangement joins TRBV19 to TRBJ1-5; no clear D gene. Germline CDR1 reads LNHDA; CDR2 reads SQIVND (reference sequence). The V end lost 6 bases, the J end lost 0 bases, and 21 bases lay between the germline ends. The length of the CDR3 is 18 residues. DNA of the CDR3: TGTGCCAGTAGGCCATCCAACGGACGGCAATATAGCAATCAGCCCCAGCATTTT. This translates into CASRPSNGRQYSNQPQHF. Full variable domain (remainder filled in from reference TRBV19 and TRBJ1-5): DGGITQSPKYLFRKEGQNVTLSCEQNLNHDAMYWYRQDPGQGLRLIYYSQIVNDFQKGDIAEGYSVSREKKESFPLTVTSAQKNPTAFYLCASRPSNGRQYSNQPQHFGDGTRLSIL.

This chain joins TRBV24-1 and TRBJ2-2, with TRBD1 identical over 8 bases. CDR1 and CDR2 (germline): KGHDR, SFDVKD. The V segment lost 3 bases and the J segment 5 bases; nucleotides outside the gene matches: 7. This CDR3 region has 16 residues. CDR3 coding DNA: TGTGCCACCAGTGATCCTGACAGGGGAGAGACCGGGGAGCTGTTTTTT. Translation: CATSDPDRGETGELFF.

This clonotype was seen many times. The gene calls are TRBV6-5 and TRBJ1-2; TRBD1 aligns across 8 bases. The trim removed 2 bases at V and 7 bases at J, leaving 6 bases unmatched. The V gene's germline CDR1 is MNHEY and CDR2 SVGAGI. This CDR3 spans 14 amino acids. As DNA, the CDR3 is TGTGCCAGCAGTTACCTGGCAGGGGGCCTTGGCTACACCTTC. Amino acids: CASSYLAGGLGYTF.

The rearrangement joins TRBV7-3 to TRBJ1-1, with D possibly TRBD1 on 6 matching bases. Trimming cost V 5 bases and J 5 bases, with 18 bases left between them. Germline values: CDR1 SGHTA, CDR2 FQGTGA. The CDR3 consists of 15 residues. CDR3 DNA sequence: TGTGCCAGCAGCAAAATGGGGGGGGGCGAAACTGAAGCTTTCTTT. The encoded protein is CASSKMGGGETEAFF.

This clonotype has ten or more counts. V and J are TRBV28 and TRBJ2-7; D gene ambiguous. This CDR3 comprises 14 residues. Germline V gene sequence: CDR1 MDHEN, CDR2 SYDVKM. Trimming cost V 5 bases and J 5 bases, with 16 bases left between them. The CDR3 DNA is TGTGCCAGCAGTCAAGGTGTCCTCCGGGACGAGCAGTACTTC. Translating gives CASSQGVLRDEQYF.

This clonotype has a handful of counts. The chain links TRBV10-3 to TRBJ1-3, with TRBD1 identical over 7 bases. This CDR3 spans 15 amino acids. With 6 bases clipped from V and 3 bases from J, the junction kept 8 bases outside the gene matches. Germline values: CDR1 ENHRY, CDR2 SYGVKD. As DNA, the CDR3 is TGTGCCATCAGCGAAAACAGGGGAATTGGAAACACCATATATTTT. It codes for CAISENRGIGNTIYF.

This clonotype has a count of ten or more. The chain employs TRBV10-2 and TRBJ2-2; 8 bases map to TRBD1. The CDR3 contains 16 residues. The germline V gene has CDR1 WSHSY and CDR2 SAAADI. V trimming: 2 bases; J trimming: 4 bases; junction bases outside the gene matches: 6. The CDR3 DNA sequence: TGCGCCAGCAGTGAGGGCCAGGGGGCTCCCACCGGGGAGCTGTTTTTT. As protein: CASSEGQGAPTGELFF.

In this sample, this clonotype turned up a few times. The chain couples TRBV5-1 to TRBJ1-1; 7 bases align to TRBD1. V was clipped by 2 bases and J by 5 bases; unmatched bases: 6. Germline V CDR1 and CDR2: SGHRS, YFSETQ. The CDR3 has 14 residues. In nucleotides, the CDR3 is TGCGCCAGCAGCTTTACGCAGGGGGGGACTGAAGCTTTCTTT. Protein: CASSFTQGGTEAFF.

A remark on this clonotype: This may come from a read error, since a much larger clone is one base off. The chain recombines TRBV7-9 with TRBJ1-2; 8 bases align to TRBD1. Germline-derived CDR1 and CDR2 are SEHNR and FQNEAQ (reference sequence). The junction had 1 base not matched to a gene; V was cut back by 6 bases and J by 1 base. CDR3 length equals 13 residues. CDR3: CASRTGDNYGYTF. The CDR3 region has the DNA TGTGCCAGCAGGACAGGGGATAACTATGGCTACACCTTC.

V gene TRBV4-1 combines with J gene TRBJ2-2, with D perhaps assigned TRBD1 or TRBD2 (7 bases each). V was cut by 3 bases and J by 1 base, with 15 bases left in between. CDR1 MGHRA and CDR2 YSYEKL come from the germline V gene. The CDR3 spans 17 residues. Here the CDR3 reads CASSHGGRGLNTGELFF. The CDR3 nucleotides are TGCGCCAGCAGCCATGGAGGGAGGGGGCTGAACACCGGGGAGCTGTTTTTT.

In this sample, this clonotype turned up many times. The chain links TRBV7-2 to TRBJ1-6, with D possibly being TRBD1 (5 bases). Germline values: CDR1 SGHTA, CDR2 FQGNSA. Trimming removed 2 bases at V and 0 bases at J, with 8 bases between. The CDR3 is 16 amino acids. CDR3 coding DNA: TGTGCCAGCAGCTTAACAGGCGGCTCCTATAATTCACCCCTCCACTTT. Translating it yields CASSLTGGSYNSPLHF.

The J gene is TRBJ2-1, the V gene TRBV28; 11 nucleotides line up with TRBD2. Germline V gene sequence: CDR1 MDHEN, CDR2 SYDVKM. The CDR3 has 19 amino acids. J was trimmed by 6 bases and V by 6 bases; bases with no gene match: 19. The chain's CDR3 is CASRYRLRGLADYSNEQFF. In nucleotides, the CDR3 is TGTGCCAGCAGGTATCGACTAAGGGGACTAGCGGATTATTCCAATGAGCAGTTCTTC.

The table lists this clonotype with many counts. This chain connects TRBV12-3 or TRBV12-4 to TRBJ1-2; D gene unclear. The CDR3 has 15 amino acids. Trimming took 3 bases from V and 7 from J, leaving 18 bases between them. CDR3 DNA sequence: TGTGCCAGCAGTTTCGGGAGGGTGTCGAGTGGTGGCTACACCTTC. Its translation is CASSFGRVSSGGYTF.

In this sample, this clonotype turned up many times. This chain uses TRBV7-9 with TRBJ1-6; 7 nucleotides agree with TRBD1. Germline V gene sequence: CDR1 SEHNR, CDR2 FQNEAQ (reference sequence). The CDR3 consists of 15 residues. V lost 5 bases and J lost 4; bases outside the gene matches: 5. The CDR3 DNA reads TGTGCCAGCAGCCAGGGGACAGCGTATAATTCACCCCTCCACTTT. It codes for CASSQGTAYNSPLHF.

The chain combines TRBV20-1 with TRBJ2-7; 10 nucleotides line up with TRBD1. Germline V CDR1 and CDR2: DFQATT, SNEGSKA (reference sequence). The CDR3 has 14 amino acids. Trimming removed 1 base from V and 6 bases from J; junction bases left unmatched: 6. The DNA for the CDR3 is TGCAGTGCTAGAGCCCCTGACAGGGGGCCCGAGCAGTACTTC. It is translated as CSARAPDRGPEQYF.

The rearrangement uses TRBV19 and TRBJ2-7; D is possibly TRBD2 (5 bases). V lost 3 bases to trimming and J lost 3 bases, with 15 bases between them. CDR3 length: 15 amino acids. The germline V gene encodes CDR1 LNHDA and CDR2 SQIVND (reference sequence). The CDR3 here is CASSIRPRTGYEQYF. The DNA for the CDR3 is TGTGCCAGTAGTATCAGGCCCCGGACTGGCTACGAGCAGTACTTC.

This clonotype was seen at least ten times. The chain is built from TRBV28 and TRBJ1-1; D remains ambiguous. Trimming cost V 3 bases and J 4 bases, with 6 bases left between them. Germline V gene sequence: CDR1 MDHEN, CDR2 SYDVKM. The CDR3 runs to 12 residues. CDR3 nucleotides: TGTGCCAGCAGTTTCCGAATCACTGAAGCTTTCTTT. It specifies CASSFRITEAFF.

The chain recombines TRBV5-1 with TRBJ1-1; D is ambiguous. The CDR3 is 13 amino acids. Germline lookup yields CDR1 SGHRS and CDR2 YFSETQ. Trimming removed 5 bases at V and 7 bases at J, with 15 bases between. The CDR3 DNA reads TGCGCCAGCAGGCCCTCGAGGGCCCATGAAGCTTTCTTT. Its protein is CASRPSRAHEAFF.

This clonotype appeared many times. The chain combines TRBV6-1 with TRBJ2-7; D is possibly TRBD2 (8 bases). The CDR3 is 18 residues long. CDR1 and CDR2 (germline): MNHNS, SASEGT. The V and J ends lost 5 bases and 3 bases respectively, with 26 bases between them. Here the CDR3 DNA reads TGTGCCAGCAGTCAGGGGGGTATAGCGGGAACGAGTTTCTACGAGCAGTACTTC. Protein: CASSQGGIAGTSFYEQYF.

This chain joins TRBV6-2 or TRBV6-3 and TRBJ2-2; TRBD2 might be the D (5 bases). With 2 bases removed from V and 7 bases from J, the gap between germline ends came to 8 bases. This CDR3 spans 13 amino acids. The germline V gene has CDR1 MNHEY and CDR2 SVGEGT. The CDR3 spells CASSYPEGGELFF. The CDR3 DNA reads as TGTGCCAGCAGTTACCCCGAGGGCGGGGAGCTGTTTTTT.

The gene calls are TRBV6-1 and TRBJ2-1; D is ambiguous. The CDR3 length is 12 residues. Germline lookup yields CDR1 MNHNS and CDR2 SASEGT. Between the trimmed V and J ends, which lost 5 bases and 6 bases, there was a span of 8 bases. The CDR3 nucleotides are TGTGCCAGCAGTCAGACATCCAATGAGCAGTTCTTC. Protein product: CASSQTSNEQFF.

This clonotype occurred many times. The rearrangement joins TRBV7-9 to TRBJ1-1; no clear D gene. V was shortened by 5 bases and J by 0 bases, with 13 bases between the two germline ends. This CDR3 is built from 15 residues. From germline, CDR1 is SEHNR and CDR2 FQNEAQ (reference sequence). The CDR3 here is CASSTLVGVNTEAFF. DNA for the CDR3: TGTGCCAGCAGCACTCTCGTCGGGGTGAACACTGAAGCTTTCTTT.

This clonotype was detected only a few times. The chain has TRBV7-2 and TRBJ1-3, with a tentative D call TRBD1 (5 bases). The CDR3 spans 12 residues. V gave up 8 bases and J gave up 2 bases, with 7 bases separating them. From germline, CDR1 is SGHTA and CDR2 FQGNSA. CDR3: CASGTAGNTIYF. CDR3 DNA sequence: TGTGCCAGCGGGACGGCTGGAAACACCATATATTTT.